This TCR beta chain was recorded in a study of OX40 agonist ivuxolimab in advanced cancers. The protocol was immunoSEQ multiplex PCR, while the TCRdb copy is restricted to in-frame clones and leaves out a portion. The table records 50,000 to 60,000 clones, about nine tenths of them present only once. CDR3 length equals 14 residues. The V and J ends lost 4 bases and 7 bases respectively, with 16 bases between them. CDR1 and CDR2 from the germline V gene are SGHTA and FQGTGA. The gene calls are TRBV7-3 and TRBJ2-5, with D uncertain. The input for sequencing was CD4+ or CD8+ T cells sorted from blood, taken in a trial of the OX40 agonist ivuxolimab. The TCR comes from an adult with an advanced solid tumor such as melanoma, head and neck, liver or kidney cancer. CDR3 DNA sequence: TGTGCCAGCAGCTCGGAAGGTTCCAGTGGGACCCAGTACTTC. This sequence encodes CASSSEGSSGTQYF.